The clone carrying this T cell receptor beta chain showed up just a few times. The antigen is unknown. These data are taken from a study of CD8 T cells in ankylosing spondylitis. TCRdb reprocessed the 5' RACE reads via MiXCR and lists one record per CDR3 protein. The sample lists fewer than 750,000 distinct CDR3 sequences, around a fifth occurring once. Looked up from germline, CDR1 is SNHLY and CDR2 is FYNNEI. CDR3 length: 14 amino acids. The V segment lost 4 bases and the J segment 3 bases; nucleotides outside the gene matches: 3. Regarding the study as a whole: Seemingly distinctive of ankylosing spondylitis blood was a TCR beta motif formed by eight highly homologous variants. Reactive arthritis synovial fluid and blood previously showed some of these motif variants. Matched ankylosing spondylitis synovial fluid reportedly contained a significantly enriched population of disease-linked clones.

The rearrangement joins TRBV2 to TRBJ1-5; 7 positions match TRBD1. The receptor was derived from a male donor with ankylosing spondylitis. The sequenced material came from blood, either unsorted or a sorted T cell fraction (not recorded which). The CDR3 bases are TGTGCCAGCAGTGTCGACAGGGTCAATCAGCCCCAGCATTTT. It encodes CASSVDRVNQPQHF. Based on the CDR3 plus reference TRBV2 and TRBJ1-5, the full variable domain is EPEVTQTPSHQVTQMGQEVILRCVPISNHLYFYWYRQILGQKVEFLVSFYNNEISEKSEIFDDQFSVERPDGSNFTLKIRSTKLEDSAMYFCASSVDRVNQPQHFGDGTRLSIL.